The source of this T cell receptor beta chain is a study of OX40 agonist ivuxolimab in advanced cancers. Study-level information: Ivuxolimab was delivered to patients intravenously every 2 weeks at doses spanning 0.01 to 10 mg/kg.

V gave up 2 bases and J gave up 8 bases; unmatched junction bases: 5. Germline V gene data show CDR1 as MNHEY and CDR2 as SMNVEV (reference sequence). This CDR3 region has 15 residues. Profiled with immunoSEQ multiplex PCR; TCRdb holds only in-frame clones, not every one. The table shows around 64,000 clones, with 91% occurring only once. Source: CD4+ or CD8+ T cells sorted from blood, taken in a trial of the OX40 agonist ivuxolimab. This TCR was recovered from an adult with an advanced solid tumor such as melanoma, head and neck, liver or kidney cancer. The chain recombines TRBV27 with TRBJ2-1; 11 nucleotides match TRBD1. CDR3 protein: CASSLQWDRGYEQFF. The CDR3 DNA reads TGTGCCAGCAGTTTACAGTGGGACAGGGGGTATGAGCAGTTCTTC.